One sample yielded the 21 T cell receptor beta chains listed below, sequenced in a study of blood T cell repertoires in COVID-19. Assay: immunoSEQ multiplex PCR; the TCRdb copy retains only in-frame clones and omits some. The repertoire holds some 56,000 clones, with around four fifths as singletons. The sample consisted of peripheral blood. Every receptor here comes from a woman aged 45-59 years with active or convalescent COVID-19.

Details on this clone: One end of the junction fails to match germline, which may point to a read error. The chain couples TRBV19 to TRBJ1-5; 12 bases fit TRBD1. Germline V lookup: CDR1 LNHDA, CDR2 SQIVND (reference sequence). CDR3 length: 13 residues. The CDR3 reads CASSIERDRGLNF. CDR3 nucleotides: TGTGCCAGTAGTATAGAAAGGGACAGGGGGCTTAATTTT. The variable domain in full, with the rest retrieved from reference TRBV19 and TRBJ1-5, is DGGITQSPKYLFRKEGQNVTLSCEQNLNHDAMYWYRQDPGQGLRLIYYSQIVNDFQKGDIAEGYSVSREKKESFPLTVTSAQKNPTAFYLCASSIERDRGLNFGDGTRLSIL.

The rearrangement joins TRBV28 to TRBJ2-1; D perhaps matches TRBD2 (6 bases). In germline, CDR1 is MDHEN, CDR2 SYDVKM. The CDR3 is 15 amino acids. The V end was cut by 2 bases, the J end by 3 bases, with 11 bases between. DNA of the CDR3: TGTGCCAGCAGTTTACCGGGAGTCCTCTACAATGAGCAGTTCTTC. Its translation is CASSLPGVLYNEQFF.

The chain couples TRBV7-8 to TRBJ1-1; D may be TRBD1 (6 bases). Trimming took off 7 bases at V and 5 bases at J, with 20 bases between the two ends. Germline loops: CDR1 SGHVS, CDR2 FQNEAQ. The CDR3 is 15 amino acids. In nucleotides, the CDR3 is TGTGCCAGCACTAAAAATGGGGGCTTTAATACTGAAGCTTTCTTT. It specifies CASTKNGGFNTEAFF.

This rearrangement joins TRBV5-1 to TRBJ2-5; 8 bases are shared with TRBD1. The germline V gene has CDR1 SGHRS and CDR2 YFSETQ. J gave up 4 bases and V 5 bases, and 7 bases lay outside the gene matches. The CDR3 is 14 residues long. CDR3 DNA: TGCGCCAGCAGTTTCGACAGGGGCGGAGAGACCCAGTACTTC. Its protein is CASSFDRGGETQYF.

This chain connects TRBV7-2 to TRBJ1-1, with 7 bases lining up with TRBD1. Per the germline V gene, CDR1 is SGHTA and CDR2 is FQGNSA. The CDR3 sequence is 14 residues long. CDR3 region: CADDRAMGNTEAFF. CDR3 coding DNA: TGTGCAGACGACAGGGCGATGGGGAACACTGAAGCTTTCTTT.

The J gene is TRBJ2-7, the V gene TRBV10-1, with TRBD1 as a possible D gene (6 bases). Looked up from germline, CDR1 is WNHNN and CDR2 is SYGVQD (reference sequence). V lost 4 bases and J lost 5, with 15 bases in between. The length of the CDR3 is 14 residues. Here the CDR3 reads CASSGAGAWNEQYF. The DNA of the CDR3 is TGCGCCAGCAGTGGAGCAGGGGCCTGGAACGAGCAGTACTTC.

The rearrangement joins TRBV5-4 to TRBJ2-5, with TRBD2 matching 11 bases. V lost 3 bases, J lost 2 bases, and 3 bases stayed unmatched. From germline, CDR1 is SGHNT and CDR2 YYREEE (reference sequence). The CDR3 runs 15 residues. CDR3 sequence (DNA): TGTGCCAGCAGCTCACGACTAGCGGGGCAAGAGACCCAGTACTTC. Its translation is CASSSRLAGQETQYF. The whole variable domain, remainder taken from reference TRBV5-4 and TRBJ2-5, is ETGVTQSPTHLIKTRGQQVTLRCSSQSGHNTVSWYQQALGQGPQFIFQYYREEENGRGNFPPRFSGLQFPNYSSELNVNALELDDSALYLCASSSRLAGQETQYFGPGTRLLVL.

This clone was recorded a few times. V usage is TRBV29-1 and J usage is TRBJ2-7, with 9 bases identical to TRBD1. V gave up 6 bases and J gave up 5 bases; unmatched junction bases: 8. This CDR3 comprises 13 residues. The germline V gene has CDR1 SQVTM and CDR2 ANQGSEA. The CDR3 spells CSVSGTGLNEQYF. CDR3 nucleotide sequence: TGCAGCGTCTCCGGGACAGGGTTGAACGAGCAGTACTTC.

This rearrangement joins TRBV7-6 to TRBJ2-3; 7 bases are shared with TRBD2. CDR1 is SGHVS and CDR2 is FNYEAQ in the germline V gene. This CDR3 is 17 amino acids long. V lost 4 bases and J lost 0; bases outside the gene matches: 10. This CDR3 is CASSSSPAGPSTDTQYF. DNA of the CDR3: TGTGCCAGCAGCTCCTCGCCAGCGGGACCTAGCACAGATACGCAGTATTTT.

V and J are TRBV2 and TRBJ2-1, with TRBD2 identical over 13 bases. The V gene end was trimmed by 6 bases and the J gene end by 4 bases; junction bases not matched to a gene: 6. Per germline, CDR1 SNHLY and CDR2 FYNNEI. This CDR3 is 16 amino acids long. DNA of the CDR3: TGTGCCAGCAGACGGACTAGCGGGAGTTGGTACAATGAGCAGTTCTTC. Translated: CASRRTSGSWYNEQFF.

The genes are TRBV7-6 and TRBJ2-7, with 7 bases identical to TRBD2. Germline CDR1 SGHVS, CDR2 FNYEAQ. V was clipped by 5 bases and J by 1 base; unmatched bases: 5. This CDR3 has 14 amino acids. CDR3 nucleotides: TGTGCCAGCAGCCCAAGGGAGGGTTCCTACGAGCAGTACTTC. Amino acids: CASSPREGSYEQYF.

The V gene is TRBV2, the J gene TRBJ2-5; TRBD1 is a possible D gene (5 bases). V was pared by 8 bases and J by 2 bases, with 12 bases between. CDR1 and CDR2 (germline): SNHLY, FYNNEI. CDR3 length: 13 residues. The CDR3 DNA reads as TGTGCCAGCGGGGCTAGGTGGCAAGAGACCCAGTACTTC. Its translation is CASGARWQETQYF.

This sequence joins TRBV7-9 and TRBJ1-5; 8 nucleotides align to TRBD1. Looked up from germline, CDR1 is SEHNR and CDR2 is FQNEAQ (reference sequence). The CDR3 extends over 17 amino acids. V shed 5 bases, J shed 4 bases, and the junction held 13 bases outside the gene matches. The CDR3 reads CASSKYLGQGTNQPQHF. The CDR3 nucleotides are TGTGCCAGCAGCAAATACCTAGGACAGGGCACAAATCAGCCCCAGCATTTT. Complete variable domain (other parts from reference TRBV7-9 and TRBJ1-5): DTGVSQNPRHKITKRGQNVTFRCDPISEHNRLYWYRQTLGQGPEFLTYFQNEAQLEKSRLLSDRFSAERPKGSFSTLEIQRTEQGDSAMYLCASSKYLGQGTNQPQHFGDGTRLSIL.

The chain couples TRBV19 to TRBJ2-1; the match to TRBD2 covers 13 bases. Unmatched junction bases numbered 6, after V lost 6 bases and J lost 1 base. This CDR3 is 17 amino acids long. Germline lookup yields CDR1 LNHDA and CDR2 SQIVND (reference sequence). CDR3 DNA: TGTGCCAGTAGGCGGACTAGCGGGAGTCTATCCTACAATGAGCAGTTCTTC. This gives the protein CASRRTSGSLSYNEQFF.

The rearrangement joins TRBV11-2 to TRBJ2-7, with TRBD1 matching 11 bases. V was clipped by 7 bases and J by 4 bases; unmatched bases: 9. In germline, CDR1 is SGHAT, CDR2 FQNNGV. This CDR3 is 15 amino acids long. DNA for the CDR3: TGTGCCAGCACCAAAACCGGGACAGGGGGATACGAGCAGTACTTC. It translates to CASTKTGTGGYEQYF.

The chain joins TRBV5-1 to TRBJ2-1; 8 positions match TRBD2. This CDR3 contains 14 residues. The V gene's germline CDR1 is SGHRS and CDR2 YFSETQ. V shed 4 bases and J 7 bases; nucleotides not matched to a gene: 7. The CDR3 here is CASSPGLVLNEQFF. The CDR3 bases are TGCGCCAGCAGCCCGGGACTAGTTTTGAATGAGCAGTTCTTC.

The chain is built from TRBV7-9 and TRBJ2-3; TRBD1 aligns across 11 bases. The CDR3 covers 16 residues. Trimming cost V 1 base and J 3 bases; bases outside gene matches: 3. Germline V gene sequence: CDR1 SEHNR, CDR2 FQNEAQ (reference sequence). For the CDR3, the DNA is TGTGCCAGCAGCTTAGGGGACAGGGGGAGTACAGATACGCAGTATTTT. It is translated as CASSLGDRGSTDTQYF.

The chain combines TRBV10-3 with TRBJ2-1; 7 nucleotides agree with TRBD1. The length of the CDR3 is 17 residues. V shed 4 bases, J shed 6 bases, and the junction held 15 bases outside the gene matches. Germline V lookup: CDR1 ENHRY, CDR2 SYGVKD. The CDR3 sequence is CAISASNRGSSINEQFF. The CDR3 nucleotides read TGTGCCATCAGTGCATCCAACAGGGGAAGTAGTATCAATGAGCAGTTCTTC.

J is TRBJ1-1 and V is TRBV18; 7 positions match TRBD1. J was trimmed by 2 bases and V by 4 bases; bases with no gene match: 10. The CDR3 is 16 amino acids. Looked up from germline, CDR1 is KGHSH and CDR2 is LQKENI. The CDR3 loop reads CASSRGTAFLNTEAFF. The CDR3 bases are TGTGCCAGCTCACGAGGGACAGCCTTCTTAAACACTGAAGCTTTCTTT.

V is TRBV7-9 and J is TRBJ1-6; perhaps TRBD1 as D (6 bases). Trimming removed 1 base from V and 6 bases from J, with 13 bases in between. CDR1 is SEHNR and CDR2 is FQNEAQ in the germline V gene (reference sequence). The CDR3 extends over 16 amino acids. The CDR3 loop reads CASSLGSGGSNSPLHF. As DNA, the CDR3 is TGTGCCAGCAGCTTAGGTTCGGGGGGCTCTAATTCACCCCTCCACTTT.

The V and J genes are TRBV5-1 and TRBJ2-7; a possible D gene is TRBD2 (5 bases). CDR1 and CDR2 from the germline V gene are SGHRS and YFSETQ. CDR3 size: 14 residues. The germline V and J ends were trimmed by 0 bases and 6 bases, with 13 bases remaining between them. The chain's CDR3 is CASSLDRGSGEQYF. The CDR3 bases are TGCGCCAGCAGCTTGGATCGGGGTAGTGGCGAGCAGTACTTC.